This T cell receptor beta chain was captured in a study of cytomegalovirus exposure and HLA in healthy donors. PCR used 60 Vbeta primers and 13 Jbeta primers. Assay: immunoSEQ multiplex PCR; the TCRdb copy retains only in-frame clones and omits some. The sample contains approximately 170,000 clones, 65% to 85% of which appear only once. The germline V gene encodes CDR1 SQVTM and CDR2 ANQGSEA. CDR3 length: 15 amino acids. With 7 bases clipped from V and 0 bases from J, the junction kept 5 bases outside the gene matches. The receptor was isolated from a male donor in good health and CMV-seronegative. Material: PBMCs. The gene calls are TRBV29-1 and TRBJ2-1, with 11 bases that match TRBD2. For the CDR3, the DNA is TGCAGCGCACGACTAGCGGGGAGCTCCTACAATGAGCAGTTCTTC. Amino acid sequence: CSARLAGSSYNEQFF.